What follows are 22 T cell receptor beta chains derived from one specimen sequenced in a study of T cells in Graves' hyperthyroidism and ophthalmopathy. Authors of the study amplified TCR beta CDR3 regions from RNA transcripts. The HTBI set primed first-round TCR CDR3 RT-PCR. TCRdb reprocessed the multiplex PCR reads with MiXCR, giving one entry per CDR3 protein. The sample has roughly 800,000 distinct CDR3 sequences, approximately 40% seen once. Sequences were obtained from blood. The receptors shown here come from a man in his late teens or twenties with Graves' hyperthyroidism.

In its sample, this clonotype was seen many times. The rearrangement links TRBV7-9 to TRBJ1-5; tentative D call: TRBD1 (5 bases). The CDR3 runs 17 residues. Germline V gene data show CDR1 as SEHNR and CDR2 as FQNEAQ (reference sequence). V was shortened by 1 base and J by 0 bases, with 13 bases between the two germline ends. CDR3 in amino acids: CASSLGEGPDSNQPQHF. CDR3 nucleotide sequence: TGTGCCAGCAGCTTAGGCGAGGGGCCGGATAGCAATCAGCCCCAGCATTTT.

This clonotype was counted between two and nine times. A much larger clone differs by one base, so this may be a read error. The DNA for the CDR3 is TGTGCCAGCAGCCACCGGGACAGGGACTACGAGCAGTACTTC. Protein: CASSHRDRDYEQYF. The chain joins TRBV14 to TRBJ2-7; 9 positions match TRBD1. The ends lost 3 bases at V and 3 bases at J; junction bases unmatched: 3. Germline V lookup: CDR1 SGHDN, CDR2 FVKESK. This CDR3 has 14 residues. Based on the CDR3 plus reference TRBV14 and TRBJ2-7, the full variable domain is EAGVTQFPSHSVIEKGQTVTLRCDPISGHDNLYWYRRVMGKEIKFLLHFVKESKQDESGMPNNRFLAERTGGTYSTLKVQPAELEDSGVYFCASSHRDRDYEQYFGPGTRLTVT.

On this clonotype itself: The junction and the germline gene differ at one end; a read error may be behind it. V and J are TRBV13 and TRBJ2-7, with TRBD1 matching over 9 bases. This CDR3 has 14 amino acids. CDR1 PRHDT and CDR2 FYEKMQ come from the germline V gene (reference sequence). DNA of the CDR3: TGTGCCATCAGCCGGCGGGACAGGGCGGGCGAGCAGTACTTC. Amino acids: CAISRRDRAGEQYF. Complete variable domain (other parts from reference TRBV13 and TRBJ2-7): AAGVIQSPRHLIKEKRETATLKCYPIPRHDTVYWYQQGPGQDPQFLISFYEKMQSDKGSIPDRFSAQQFSDYHSELNMSSLELGDSALYFCAISRRDRAGEQYFGPGTRLTVT.

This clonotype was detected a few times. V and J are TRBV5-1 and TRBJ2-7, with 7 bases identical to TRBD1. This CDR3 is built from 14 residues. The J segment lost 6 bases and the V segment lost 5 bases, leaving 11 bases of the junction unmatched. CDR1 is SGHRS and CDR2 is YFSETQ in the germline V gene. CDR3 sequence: CASSTGTEETEQYF. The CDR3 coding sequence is TGCGCCAGCAGTACCGGGACAGAGGAAACCGAGCAGTACTTC. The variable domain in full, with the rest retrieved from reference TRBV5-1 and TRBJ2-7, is KAGVTQTPRYLIKTRGQQVTLSCSPISGHRSVSWYQQTPGQGLQFLFEYFSETQRNKGNFPGRFSGRQFSNSRSEMNVSTLELGDSALYLCASSTGTEETEQYFGPGTRLTVT.

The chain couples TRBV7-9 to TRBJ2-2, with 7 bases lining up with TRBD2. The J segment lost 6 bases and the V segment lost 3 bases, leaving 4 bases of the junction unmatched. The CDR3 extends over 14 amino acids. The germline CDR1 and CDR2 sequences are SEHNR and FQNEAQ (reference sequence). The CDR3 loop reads CASSFYREAGELFF. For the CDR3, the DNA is TGTGCCAGCAGCTTTTACCGGGAGGCCGGGGAGCTGTTTTTT.

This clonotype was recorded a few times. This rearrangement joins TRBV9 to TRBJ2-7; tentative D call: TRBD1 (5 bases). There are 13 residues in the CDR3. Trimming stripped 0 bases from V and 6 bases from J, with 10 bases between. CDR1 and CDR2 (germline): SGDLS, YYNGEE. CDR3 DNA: TGTGCCAGCAGCGTAGGGGGCCTAGGCGAGCAGTACTTC. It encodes CASSVGGLGEQYF.

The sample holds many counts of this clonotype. In DNA form, the CDR3 reads TGTGCCAGCTACACCGGGGAGCTGTTTTTT. The encoded protein is CASYTGELFF. V and J are TRBV11-2 and TRBJ2-2; D remains unclear. The germline V gene encodes CDR1 SGHAT and CDR2 FQNNGV. V shed 8 bases and J shed 3 bases, with 1 base lying between them. This CDR3 spans 10 amino acids.

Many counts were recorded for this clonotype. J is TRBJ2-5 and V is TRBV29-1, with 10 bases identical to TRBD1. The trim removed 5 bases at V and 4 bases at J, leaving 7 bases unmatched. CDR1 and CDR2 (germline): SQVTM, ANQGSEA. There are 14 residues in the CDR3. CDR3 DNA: TGCAGCGTTACGGGACAGGGGAGGCGAGAGACCCAGTACTTC. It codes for CSVTGQGRRETQYF.

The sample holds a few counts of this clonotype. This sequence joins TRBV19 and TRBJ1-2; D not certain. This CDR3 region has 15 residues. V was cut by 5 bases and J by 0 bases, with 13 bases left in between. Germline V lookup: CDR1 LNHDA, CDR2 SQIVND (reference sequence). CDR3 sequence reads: CASSFSLGPNYGYTF. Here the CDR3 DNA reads TGTGCCAGTAGTTTCTCTCTGGGCCCTAACTATGGCTACACCTTC. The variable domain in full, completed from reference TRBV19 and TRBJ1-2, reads DGGITQSPKYLFRKEGQNVTLSCEQNLNHDAMYWYRQDPGQGLRLIYYSQIVNDFQKGDIAEGYSVSREKKESFPLTVTSAQKNPTAFYLCASSFSLGPNYGYTFGSGTRLTVV.

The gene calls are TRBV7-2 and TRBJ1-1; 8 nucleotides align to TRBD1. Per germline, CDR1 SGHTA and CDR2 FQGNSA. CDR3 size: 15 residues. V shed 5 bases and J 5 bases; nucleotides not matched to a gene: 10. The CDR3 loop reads CASSTRTGSGTEAFF. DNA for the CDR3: TGTGCCAGCAGCACCCGGACAGGGAGTGGGACTGAAGCTTTCTTT. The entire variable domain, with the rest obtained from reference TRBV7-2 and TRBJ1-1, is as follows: GAGVSQSPSNKVTEKGKDVELRCDPISGHTALYWYRQSLGQGLEFLIYFQGNSAPDKSGLPSDRFSAERTGGSVSTLTIQRTQQEDSAVYLCASSTRTGSGTEAFFGQGTRLTVV.

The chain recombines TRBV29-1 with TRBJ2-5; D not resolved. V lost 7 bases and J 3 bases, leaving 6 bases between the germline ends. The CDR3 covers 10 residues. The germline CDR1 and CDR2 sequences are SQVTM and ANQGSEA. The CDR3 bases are TGCAGCGGAAAAAAAGAGACCCAGTACTTC. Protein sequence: CSGKKETQYF.

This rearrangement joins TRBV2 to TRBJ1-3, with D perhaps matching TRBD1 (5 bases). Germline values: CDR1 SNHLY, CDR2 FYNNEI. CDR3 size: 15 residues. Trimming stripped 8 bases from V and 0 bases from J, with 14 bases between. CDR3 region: CASPYEGLSGNTIYF. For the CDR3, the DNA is TGTGCCAGCCCCTACGAGGGGCTCTCTGGAAACACCATATATTTT.

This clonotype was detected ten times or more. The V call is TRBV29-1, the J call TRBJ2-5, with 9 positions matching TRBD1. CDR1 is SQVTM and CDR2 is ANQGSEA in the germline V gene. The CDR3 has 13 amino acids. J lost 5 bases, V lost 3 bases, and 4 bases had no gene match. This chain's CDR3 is CSVDGTGSETQYF. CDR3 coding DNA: TGCAGCGTTGACGGGACAGGGTCGGAGACCCAGTACTTC.

CDR3 amino acids: CSARYLDEQYF. CDR3 sequence (DNA): TGCAGTGCTCGGTACTTGGACGAGCAGTACTTC. The chain employs TRBV20-1 and TRBJ2-7; D is uncertain. Trimming stripped 5 bases from V and 5 bases from J, with 10 bases between. Per the germline V gene, CDR1 is DFQATT and CDR2 is SNEGSKA (reference sequence). The CDR3 is made up of 11 amino acids.

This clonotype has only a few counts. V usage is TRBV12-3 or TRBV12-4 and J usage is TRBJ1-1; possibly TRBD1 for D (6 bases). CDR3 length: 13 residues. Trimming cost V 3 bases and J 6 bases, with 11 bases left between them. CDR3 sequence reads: CASSFGGASEAFF. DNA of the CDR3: TGTGCCAGCAGTTTCGGGGGCGCATCTGAAGCTTTCTTT.

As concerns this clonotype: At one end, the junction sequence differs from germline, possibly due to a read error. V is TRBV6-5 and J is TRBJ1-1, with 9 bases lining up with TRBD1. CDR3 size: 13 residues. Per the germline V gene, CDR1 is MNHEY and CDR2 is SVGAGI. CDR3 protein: CASGYRGHTEAFF. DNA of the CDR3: TGTGCCAGCGGTTACAGGGGGCACACTGAAGCTTTCTTT.

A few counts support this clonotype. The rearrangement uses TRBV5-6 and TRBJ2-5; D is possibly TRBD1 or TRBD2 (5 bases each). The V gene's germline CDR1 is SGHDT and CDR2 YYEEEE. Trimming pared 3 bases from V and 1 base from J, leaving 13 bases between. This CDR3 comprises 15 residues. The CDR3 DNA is TGTGCCAGCAGCTCGGGATATGGGGGCCAAGAGACCCAGTACTTC. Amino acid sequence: CASSSGYGGQETQYF.

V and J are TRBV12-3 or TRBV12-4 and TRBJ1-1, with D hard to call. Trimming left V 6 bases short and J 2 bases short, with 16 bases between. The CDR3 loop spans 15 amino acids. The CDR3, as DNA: TGTGCCAGCAGGGATAATGTGGGGAGCAACACTGAAGCTTTCTTT. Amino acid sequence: CASRDNVGSNTEAFF.

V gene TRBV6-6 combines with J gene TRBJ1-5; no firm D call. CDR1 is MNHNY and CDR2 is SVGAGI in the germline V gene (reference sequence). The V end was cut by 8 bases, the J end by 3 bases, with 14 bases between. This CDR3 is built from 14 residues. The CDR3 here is CASGEWWDNQPQHF. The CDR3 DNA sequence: TGTGCCAGCGGTGAGTGGTGGGACAATCAGCCCCAGCATTTT.

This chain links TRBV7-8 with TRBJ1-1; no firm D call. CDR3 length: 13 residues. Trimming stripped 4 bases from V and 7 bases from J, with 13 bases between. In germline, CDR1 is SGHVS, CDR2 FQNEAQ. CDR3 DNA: TGTGCCAGCAGCTCGACGGCAACTAATGAAGCTTTCTTT. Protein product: CASSSTATNEAFF.

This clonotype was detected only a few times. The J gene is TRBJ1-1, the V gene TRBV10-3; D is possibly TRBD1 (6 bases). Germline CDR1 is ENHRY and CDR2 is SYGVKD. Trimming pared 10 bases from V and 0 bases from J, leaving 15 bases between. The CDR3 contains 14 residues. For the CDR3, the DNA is TGTGCCAGCGTTCCGGGACACATGAACACTGAAGCTTTCTTT. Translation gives CASVPGHMNTEAFF.

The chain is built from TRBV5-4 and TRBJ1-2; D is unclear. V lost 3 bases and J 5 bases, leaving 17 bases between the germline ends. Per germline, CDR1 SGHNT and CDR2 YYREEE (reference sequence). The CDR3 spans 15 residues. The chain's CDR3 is CASSSRPAETYGYTF. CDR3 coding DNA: TGTGCCAGCAGCTCCCGCCCAGCAGAGACTTATGGCTACACCTTC.